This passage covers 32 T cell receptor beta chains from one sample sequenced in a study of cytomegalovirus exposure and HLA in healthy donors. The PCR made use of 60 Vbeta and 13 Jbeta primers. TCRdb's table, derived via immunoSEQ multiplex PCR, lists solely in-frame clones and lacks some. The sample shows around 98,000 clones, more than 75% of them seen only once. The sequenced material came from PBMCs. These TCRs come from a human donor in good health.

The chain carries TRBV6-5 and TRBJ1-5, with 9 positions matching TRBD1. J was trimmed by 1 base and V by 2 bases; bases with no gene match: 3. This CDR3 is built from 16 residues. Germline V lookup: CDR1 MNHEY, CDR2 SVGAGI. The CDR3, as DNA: TGTGCCAGCAGTTACGACAGGGGGGTGAGCAATCAGCCCCAGCATTTT. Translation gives CASSYDRGVSNQPQHF.

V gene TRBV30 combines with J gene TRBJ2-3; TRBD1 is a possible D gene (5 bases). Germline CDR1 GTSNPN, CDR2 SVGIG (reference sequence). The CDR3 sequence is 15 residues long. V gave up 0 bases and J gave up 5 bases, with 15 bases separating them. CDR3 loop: CAWSVRGTQGDTQYF. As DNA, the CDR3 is TGTGCCTGGAGTGTAAGAGGTACCCAGGGAGATACGCAGTATTTT.

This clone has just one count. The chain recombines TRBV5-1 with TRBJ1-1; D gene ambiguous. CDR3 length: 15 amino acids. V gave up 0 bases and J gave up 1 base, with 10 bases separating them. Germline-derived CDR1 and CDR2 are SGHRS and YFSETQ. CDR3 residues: CASSLVLGKNTEAFF. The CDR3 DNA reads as TGCGCCAGCAGCTTGGTCCTCGGGAAGAACACTGAAGCTTTCTTT.

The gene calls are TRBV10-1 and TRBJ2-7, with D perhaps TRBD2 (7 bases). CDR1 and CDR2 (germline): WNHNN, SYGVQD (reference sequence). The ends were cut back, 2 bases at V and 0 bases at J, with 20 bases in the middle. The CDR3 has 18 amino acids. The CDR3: CASSEPHGGGASSYEQYF. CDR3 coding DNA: TGCGCCAGCAGTGAGCCCCATGGCGGGGGCGCCAGCTCCTACGAGCAGTACTTC.

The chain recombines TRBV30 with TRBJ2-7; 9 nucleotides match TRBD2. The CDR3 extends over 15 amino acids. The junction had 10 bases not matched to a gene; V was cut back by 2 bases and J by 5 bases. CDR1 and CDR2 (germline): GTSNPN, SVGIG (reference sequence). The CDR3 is CAWSPPGLASHEQYF. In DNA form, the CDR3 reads TGTGCCTGGAGTCCCCCCGGACTAGCGTCCCACGAGCAGTACTTC.

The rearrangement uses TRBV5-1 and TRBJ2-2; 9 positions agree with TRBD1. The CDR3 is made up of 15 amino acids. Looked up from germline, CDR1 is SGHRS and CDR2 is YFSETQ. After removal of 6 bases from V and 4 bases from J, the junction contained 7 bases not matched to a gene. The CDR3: CASIPGTGSTGELFF. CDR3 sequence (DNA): TGCGCCAGCATCCCCGGGACAGGGTCCACCGGGGAGCTGTTTTTT. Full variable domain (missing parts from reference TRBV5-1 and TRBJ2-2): KAGVTQTPRYLIKTRGQQVTLSCSPISGHRSVSWYQQTPGQGLQFLFEYFSETQRNKGNFPGRFSGRQFSNSRSEMNVSTLELGDSALYLCASIPGTGSTGELFFGEGSRLTVL.

Here the CDR3 reads CASSINTENTEAFF. CDR3 coding DNA: TGCGCCAGCAGCATAAACACAGAGAACACTGAAGCTTTCTTT. J is TRBJ1-1 and V is TRBV5-1; no clear D. This CDR3 is built from 14 residues. Trimming cost V 4 bases and J 1 base, with 11 bases left between them. Germline CDR1 reads SGHRS; CDR2 reads YFSETQ.

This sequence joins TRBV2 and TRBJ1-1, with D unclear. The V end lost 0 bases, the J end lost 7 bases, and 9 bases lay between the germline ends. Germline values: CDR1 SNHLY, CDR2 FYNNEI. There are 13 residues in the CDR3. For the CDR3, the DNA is TGTGCCAGCAGTGAAGCGAGGGCCGGTGAAGCTTTCTTT. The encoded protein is CASSEARAGEAFF.

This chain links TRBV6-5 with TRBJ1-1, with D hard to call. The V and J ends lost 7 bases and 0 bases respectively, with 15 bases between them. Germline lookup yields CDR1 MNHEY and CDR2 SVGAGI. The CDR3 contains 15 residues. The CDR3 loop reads CASTDRGNMNTEAFF. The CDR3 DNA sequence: TGTGCCAGCACCGACCGGGGTAACATGAACACTGAAGCTTTCTTT.

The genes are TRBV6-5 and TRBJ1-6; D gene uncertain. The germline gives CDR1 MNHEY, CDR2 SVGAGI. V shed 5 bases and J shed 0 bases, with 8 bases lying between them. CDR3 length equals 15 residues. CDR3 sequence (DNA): TGTGCCAGCAGTCTATTAAGCTCCTATAATTCACCCCTCCACTTT. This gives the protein CASSLLSSYNSPLHF.

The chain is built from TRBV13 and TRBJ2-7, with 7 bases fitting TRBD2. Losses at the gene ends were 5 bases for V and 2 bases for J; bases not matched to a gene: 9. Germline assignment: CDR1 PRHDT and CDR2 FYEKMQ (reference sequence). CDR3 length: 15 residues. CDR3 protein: CASSLTQRGPYEQYF. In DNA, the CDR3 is TGTGCCAGCAGCCTAACGCAGCGGGGTCCCTACGAGCAGTACTTC.

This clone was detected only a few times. CDR3 coding DNA: TGTGCCACCCAAGCGGGGGCATTTACGAACACTGAAGCTTTCTTT. Protein: CATQAGAFTNTEAFF. This rearrangement joins TRBV6-6 to TRBJ1-1; a possible D gene is TRBD1 (6 bases). Germline V gene sequence: CDR1 MNHNY, CDR2 SVGAGI (reference sequence). Trimming stripped 10 bases from V and 1 base from J, with 19 bases between. The CDR3 spans 15 residues.

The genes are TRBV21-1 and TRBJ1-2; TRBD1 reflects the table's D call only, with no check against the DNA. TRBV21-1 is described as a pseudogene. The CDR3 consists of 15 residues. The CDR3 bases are TGTGCCAGCAGCAAAAGGGACAGCCTTAACTATGGCTACACCTTC. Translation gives CASSKRDSLNYGYTF.

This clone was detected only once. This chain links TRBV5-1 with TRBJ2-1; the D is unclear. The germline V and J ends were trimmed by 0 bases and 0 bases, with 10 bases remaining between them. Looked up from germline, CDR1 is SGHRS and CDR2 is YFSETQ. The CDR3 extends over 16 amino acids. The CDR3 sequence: CASSLDVAGSYNEQFF. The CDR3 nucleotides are TGCGCCAGCAGCTTGGACGTGGCAGGCTCCTACAATGAGCAGTTCTTC.

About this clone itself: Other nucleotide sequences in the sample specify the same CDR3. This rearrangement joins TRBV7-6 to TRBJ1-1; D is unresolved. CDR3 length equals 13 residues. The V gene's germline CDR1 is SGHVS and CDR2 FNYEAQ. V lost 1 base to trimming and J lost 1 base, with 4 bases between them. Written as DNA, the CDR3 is TGTGCCAGCAGCTTAGGGCAGAACACTGAAGCTTTCTTT. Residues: CASSLGQNTEAFF.

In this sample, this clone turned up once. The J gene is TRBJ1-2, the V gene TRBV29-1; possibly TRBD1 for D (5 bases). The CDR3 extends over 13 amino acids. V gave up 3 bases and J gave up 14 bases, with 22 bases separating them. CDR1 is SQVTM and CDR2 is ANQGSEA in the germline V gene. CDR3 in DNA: TGCAGCGTTGACAGGCAGGGAATCAGGACGAGGACCTTC. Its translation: CSVDRQGIRTRTF.

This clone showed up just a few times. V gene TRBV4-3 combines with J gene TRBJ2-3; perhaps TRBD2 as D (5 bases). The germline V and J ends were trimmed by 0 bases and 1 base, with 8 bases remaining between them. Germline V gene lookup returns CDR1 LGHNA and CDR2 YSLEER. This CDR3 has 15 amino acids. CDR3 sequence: CASSQDSGGTDTQYF. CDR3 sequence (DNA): TGCGCCAGCAGCCAAGATTCCGGGGGCACAGATACGCAGTATTTT.

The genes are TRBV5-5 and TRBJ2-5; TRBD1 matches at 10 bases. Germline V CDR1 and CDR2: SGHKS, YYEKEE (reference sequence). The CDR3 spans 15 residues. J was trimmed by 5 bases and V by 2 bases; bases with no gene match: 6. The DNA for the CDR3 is TGTGCCAGCAGCTTCCGGGACAGGGGAATCGAGACCCAGTACTTC. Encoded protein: CASSFRDRGIETQYF.

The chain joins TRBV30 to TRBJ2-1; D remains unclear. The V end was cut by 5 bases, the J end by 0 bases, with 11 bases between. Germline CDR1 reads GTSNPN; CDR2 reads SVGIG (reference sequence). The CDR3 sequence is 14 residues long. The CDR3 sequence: CAWSGMSSYNEQFF. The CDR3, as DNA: TGTGCCTGGTCTGGTATGAGCTCCTACAATGAGCAGTTCTTC.

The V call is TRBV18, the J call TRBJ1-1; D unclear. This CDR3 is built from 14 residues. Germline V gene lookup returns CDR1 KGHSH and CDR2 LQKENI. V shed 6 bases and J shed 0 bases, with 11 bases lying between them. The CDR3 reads CASSTPVLNTEAFF. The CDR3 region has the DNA TGTGCCAGCTCTACCCCAGTCTTGAACACTGAAGCTTTCTTT. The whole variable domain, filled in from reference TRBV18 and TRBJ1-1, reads NAGVMQNPRHLVRRRGQEARLRCSPMKGHSHVYWYRQLPEEGLKFMVYLQKENIIDESGMPKERFSAEFPKEGPSILRIQQVVRGDSAAYFCASSTPVLNTEAFFGQGTRLTVV.

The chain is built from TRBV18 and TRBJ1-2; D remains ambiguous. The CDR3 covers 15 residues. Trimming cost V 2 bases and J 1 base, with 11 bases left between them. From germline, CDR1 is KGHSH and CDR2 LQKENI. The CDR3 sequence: CASSPSRGLNYGYTF. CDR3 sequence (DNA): TGTGCCAGCTCACCAAGCCGAGGTCTTAACTATGGCTACACCTTC.

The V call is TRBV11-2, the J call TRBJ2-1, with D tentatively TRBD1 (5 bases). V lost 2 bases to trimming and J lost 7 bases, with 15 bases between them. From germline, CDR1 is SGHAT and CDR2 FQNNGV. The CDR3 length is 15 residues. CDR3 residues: CASSLQSGYGNEQFF. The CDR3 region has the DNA TGTGCCAGCAGCTTACAGTCAGGGTACGGGAATGAGCAGTTCTTC.

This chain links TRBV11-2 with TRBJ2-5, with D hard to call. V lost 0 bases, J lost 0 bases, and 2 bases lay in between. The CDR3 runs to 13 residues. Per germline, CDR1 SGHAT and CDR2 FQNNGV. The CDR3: CASSLDYQETQYF. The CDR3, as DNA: TGTGCCAGCAGCTTAGACTACCAAGAGACCCAGTACTTC.

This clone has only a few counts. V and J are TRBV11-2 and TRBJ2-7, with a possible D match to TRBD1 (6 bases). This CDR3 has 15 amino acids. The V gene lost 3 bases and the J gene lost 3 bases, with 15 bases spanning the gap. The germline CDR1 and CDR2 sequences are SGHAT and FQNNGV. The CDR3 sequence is CASSFQNRDNYEQYF. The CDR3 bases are TGTGCCAGCAGCTTCCAGAACCGGGACAACTACGAGCAGTACTTC.

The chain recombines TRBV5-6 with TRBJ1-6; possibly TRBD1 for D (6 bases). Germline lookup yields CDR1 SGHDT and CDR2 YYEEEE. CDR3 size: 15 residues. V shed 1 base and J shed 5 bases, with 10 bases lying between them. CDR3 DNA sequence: TGTGCCAGCAGCTTGTGGACAGCCCATAATTCACCCCTCCACTTT. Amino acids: CASSLWTAHNSPLHF.

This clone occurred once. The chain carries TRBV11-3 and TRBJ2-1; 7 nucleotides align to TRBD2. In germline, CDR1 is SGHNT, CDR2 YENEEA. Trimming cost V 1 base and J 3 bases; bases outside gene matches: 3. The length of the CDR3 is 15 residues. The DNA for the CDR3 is TGTGCCAGCAGCTTAGTACTAGCGAACTACAATGAGCAGTTCTTC. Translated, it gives CASSLVLANYNEQFF.

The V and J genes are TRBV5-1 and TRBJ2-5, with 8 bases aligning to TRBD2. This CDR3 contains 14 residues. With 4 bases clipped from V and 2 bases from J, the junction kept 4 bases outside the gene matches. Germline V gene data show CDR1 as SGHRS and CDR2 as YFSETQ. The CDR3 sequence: CASSRGLVQETQYF. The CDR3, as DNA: TGCGCCAGCAGCAGGGGACTAGTACAAGAGACCCAGTACTTC.

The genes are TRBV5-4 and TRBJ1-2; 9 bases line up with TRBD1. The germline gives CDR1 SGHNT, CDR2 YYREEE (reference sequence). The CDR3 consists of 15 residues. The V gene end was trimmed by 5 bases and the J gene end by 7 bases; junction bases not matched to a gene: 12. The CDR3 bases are TGTGCCAGCAGTTTGATCACAGGGGGCGCAAGTGGCTACACCTTC. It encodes CASSLITGGASGYTF.

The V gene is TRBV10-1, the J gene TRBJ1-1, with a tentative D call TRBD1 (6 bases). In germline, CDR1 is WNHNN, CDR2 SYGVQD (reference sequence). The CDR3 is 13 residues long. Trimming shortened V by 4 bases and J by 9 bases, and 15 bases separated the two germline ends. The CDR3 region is CASSVPDSNKAFF. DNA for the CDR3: TGCGCCAGCAGTGTCCCGGACAGCAACAAAGCTTTCTTT.

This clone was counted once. DNA of the CDR3: TGTGCCAGCAGCCAAGATGGAGTCGCCACGAACACTGAAGCTTTCTTT. Translated: CASSQDGVATNTEAFF. The rearrangement links TRBV4-2 to TRBJ1-1; D not resolved. V lost 0 bases to trimming and J lost 1 base, with 12 bases between them. The length of the CDR3 is 16 residues. Germline lookup yields CDR1 LGHNA and CDR2 YNFKEQ.

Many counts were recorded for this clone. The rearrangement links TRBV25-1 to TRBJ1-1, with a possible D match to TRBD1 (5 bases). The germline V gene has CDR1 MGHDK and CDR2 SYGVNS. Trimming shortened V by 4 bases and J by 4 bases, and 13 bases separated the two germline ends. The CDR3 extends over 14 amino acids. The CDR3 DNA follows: TGTGCCAGCAGTGTTGGGGGGGGGAGCACTGAAGCTTTCTTT. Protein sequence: CASSVGGGSTEAFF. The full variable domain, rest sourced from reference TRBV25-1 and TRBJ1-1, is EADIYQTPRYLVIGTGKKITLECSQTMGHDKMYWYQQDPGMELHLIHYSYGVNSTEKGDLSSESTVSRIRTEHFPLTLESARPSHTSQYLCASSVGGGSTEAFFGQGTRLTVV.

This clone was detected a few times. The DNA for the CDR3 is TGTGCCAGCAGTCTCGACAGGGTCTATGGCTACACCTTC. This codes for CASSLDRVYGYTF. V usage is TRBV6-6 and J usage is TRBJ1-2; 7 nucleotides agree with TRBD1. Germline values: CDR1 MNHNY, CDR2 SVGAGI (reference sequence). This CDR3 comprises 13 residues. V was clipped by 5 bases and J by 4 bases; unmatched bases: 4.